This T cell receptor (beta chain) is drawn from a study of early stage breast cancer tumors. There are 13 residues in the CDR3. The V gene lost 5 bases and the J gene lost 5 bases, with 12 bases spanning the gap. In germline, CDR1 is MDHEN, CDR2 SYDVKM. Sequenced by immunoSEQ multiplex PCR; TCRdb stores in-frame clones only, minus some. In the table there are some 47,000 clones, approximately 83% of which are singletons. This clone was recorded a few times. Sequencing was performed on blood. The receptor was derived from a person aged 50-59 years with breast cancer. The V gene is TRBV28, the J gene TRBJ1-2; no clear D. The CDR3 region has the DNA TGTGCCAGCAGTCAACCGCCCGGGTATGGCTACACCTTC. It is translated as CASSQPPGYGYTF.